This T cell receptor (beta chain) appears in the sequencing data of a study of T cell responses to AZD1222 COVID-19 vaccine. Measured with immunoSEQ multiplex PCR; TCRdb has only the in-frame clones, and not every one. The sample records roughly 20,000 clones, 70% to 85% being singletons. CDR1 is SGHDT, CDR2 YYEEEE, per germline. V was shortened by 2 bases and J by 5 bases, with 10 bases between the two germline ends. There are 14 residues in the CDR3. The rearrangement links TRBV5-6 to TRBJ2-2; D gene unclear. The sample consisted of peripheral blood, taken on day 0 of AZD1222 vaccination. This clonotype originated in an adult in good health. CDR3 nucleotide sequence: TGTGCCAGCAGCTTTGGTCGTATGACCGGGGAGCTGTTTTTT. Translated, it gives CASSFGRMTGELFF.